The 22 T cell receptor beta chains given below trace back to one sample, sequenced in a study of CD8+CD57+ T cells in acquired aplastic anemia. The template for TCR beta VDJ and CDR3 sequence profiling was genomic DNA. TCRdb re-called the reads with MiXCR, one entry per CDR3 protein. The sample includes approximately 190,000 distinct CDR3 sequences, around half of them seen just once. Those patients picked for sequencing had displayed CD8+CD57+ cell expansion on flow cytometry. Specimen: sorted CD4+, CD8+, or CD8+CD57+ T cells (not recorded which) from PBMCs. Source of these receptors: a human donor with aplastic anemia.

Ten or more counts support this clonotype. The J gene is TRBJ2-7, the V gene TRBV14; TRBD2 aligns across 10 bases. CDR3 length: 15 residues. Germline-derived CDR1 and CDR2 are SGHDN and FVKESK. J lost 4 bases, V lost 1 base, and 4 bases had no gene match. CDR3 coding DNA: TGTGCCAGCAGCCAAGTTAGCGGGAGGAGGTACGAGCAGTACTTC. It codes for CASSQVSGRRYEQYF.

This chain connects TRBV25-1 to TRBJ2-7; 8 bases map to TRBD1. This CDR3 region has 14 residues. CDR1 is MGHDK, CDR2 SYGVNS, per germline. Trimming removed 4 bases from V and 6 bases from J; junction bases left unmatched: 8. CDR3 residues: CASSVSLGQVEQYF. The DNA for the CDR3 is TGTGCCAGCAGTGTATCCCTGGGACAGGTCGAGCAGTACTTC.

As regards this clonotype: A much larger clone differs from this one at a single base, so this may be a read error. The V gene is TRBV14, the J gene TRBJ2-3; 13 bases map to TRBD2. The CDR3 consists of 16 residues. J gave up 1 base and V 4 bases, and 2 bases lay outside the gene matches. In germline, CDR1 is SGHDN, CDR2 FVKESK. The CDR3 coding sequence is TGTGCCAGCAGCCGGACTAGCGGGAGTGGCACAGATACGCAGTATTTT. It specifies CASSRTSGSGTDTQYF. Looking up the rest from reference TRBV14 and TRBJ2-3 gives the full variable domain: EAGVTQFPSHSVIEKGQTVTLRCDPISGHDNLYWYRRVMGKEIKFLLHFVKESKQDESGMPNNRFLAERTGGTYSTLKVQPAELEDSGVYFCASSRTSGSGTDTQYFGPGTRLTVL.

This clonotype was found a few times. The chain employs TRBV20-1 and TRBJ2-1, with D tentatively TRBD1 (5 bases). The germline CDR1 and CDR2 sequences are DFQATT and SNEGSKA (reference sequence). The CDR3 is made up of 13 amino acids. V was trimmed by 1 base and J by 10 bases, leaving 14 bases between them. CDR3 in amino acids: CSARGTRDWEQFF. The CDR3 DNA sequence: TGCAGTGCTAGAGGGACAAGGGATTGGGAGCAGTTCTTC.

The chain employs TRBV7-3 and TRBJ2-7, with 7 bases that match TRBD2. This CDR3 comprises 13 residues. V trimming: 5 bases; J trimming: 4 bases; junction bases outside the gene matches: 5. Germline V gene data show CDR1 as SGHTA and CDR2 as FQGTGA. CDR3 loop: CASSEMGGYEQYF. As DNA, the CDR3 is TGTGCCAGCAGCGAAATGGGGGGGTACGAGCAGTACTTC. Variable domain in full (rest from reference TRBV7-3 and TRBJ2-7): GAGVSQTPSNKVTEKGKYVELRCDPISGHTALYWYRQSLGQGPEFLIYFQGTGAADDSGLPNDRFFAVRPEGSVSTLKIQRTERGDSAVYLCASSEMGGYEQYFGPGTRLTVT.

This clonotype has a count of ten or more. The chain combines TRBV19 with TRBJ1-2; D possibly corresponds to TRBD1 (5 bases). This CDR3 is built from 15 residues. Germline CDR1 reads LNHDA; CDR2 reads SQIVND (reference sequence). Deletions cut 2 bases from V and 4 bases from J, with 14 bases between. The CDR3 loop is CASSIREGPPYGYTF. The CDR3, as DNA: TGTGCCAGTAGTATAAGGGAGGGACCGCCCTATGGCTACACCTTC.

Turning to this clonotype: The junction departs from the called germline gene at one end, perhaps through a read error. The rearrangement joins TRBV20-1 to TRBJ2-1; D may correspond to TRBD1 or TRBD2 (5 bases each). Germline V gene data show CDR1 as DFQATT and CDR2 as SNEGSKA (reference sequence). CDR3 length equals 15 residues. The DNA of the CDR3 is TGCAGTGCTGGGACCGGGACGAGATCTTACAATGAGCAGTCCTTC. Its protein is CSAGTGTRSYNEQSF.

This clonotype was observed many times. V usage is TRBV2 and J usage is TRBJ1-3; D may be TRBD1 (5 bases). Looked up from germline, CDR1 is SNHLY and CDR2 is FYNNEI. The CDR3 runs to 14 residues. V lost 7 bases, J lost 7 bases, and 17 bases lay in between. CDR3 DNA sequence: TGTGCCAGCACTGGGACTGCACCCCCGAACACCATATATTTT. Protein product: CASTGTAPPNTIYF.

V and J are TRBV7-9 and TRBJ2-7; 8 bases are a match to TRBD1. V was pared by 5 bases and J by 3 bases, with 6 bases of the junction left unmatched. Germline CDR1 is SEHNR and CDR2 is FQNEAQ (reference sequence). The CDR3 length is 14 residues. The CDR3 region has the DNA TGTGCCAGCAGCCCAACGACAGGGGTCTACGAGCAGTACTTC. Its protein is CASSPTTGVYEQYF. The complete variable domain, with remaining parts taken from reference TRBV7-9 and TRBJ2-7, reads DTGVSQNPRHKITKRGQNVTFRCDPISEHNRLYWYRQTLGQGPEFLTYFQNEAQLEKSRLLSDRFSAERPKGSFSTLEIQRTEQGDSAMYLCASSPTTGVYEQYFGPGTRLTVT.

This clonotype is a singleton in its sample. This could be a read error, since a much larger clone is one nucleotide away. This sequence joins TRBV6-1 and TRBJ2-3, with 11 positions matching TRBD1. This CDR3 spans 15 amino acids. In germline, CDR1 is MNHNS, CDR2 SASEGT. Trimming at V came to 2 bases and at J to 4 bases, leaving 2 bases not matched to a gene. This CDR3 reads CASSEWDRGADTQYF. The CDR3 DNA is TGTGCCAGCAGTGAATGGGACAGGGGGGCAGATACGCAGTATTTT.

This clonotype was seen only a few times. The chain carries TRBV29-1 and TRBJ2-7; 8 nucleotides match TRBD2. Germline V gene sequence: CDR1 SQVTM, CDR2 ANQGSEA. This CDR3 has 13 residues. Germline trimming cut 7 bases from V and 3 bases from J; bases unmatched to any gene: 8. This CDR3 reads CSGNSGSGYEQYF. The CDR3 nucleotides are TGCAGCGGTAACAGCGGGAGTGGCTACGAGCAGTACTTC.

This clonotype was found once. The CDR3 nucleotides are TGCAGCGTTGAAAGAGAGGGCAGTACCTACACCTTC. This sequence encodes CSVEREGSTYTF. The V gene is TRBV29-1, the J gene TRBJ1-2, with D unresolved. The germline V gene encodes CDR1 SQVTM and CDR2 ANQGSEA. The CDR3 consists of 12 residues. The germline V and J ends were trimmed by 2 bases and 10 bases, with 14 bases remaining between them.

This clonotype was found many times. The J gene is TRBJ2-3, the V gene TRBV7-2; maybe TRBD1 (6 bases). The CDR3 totals 14 residues. V gave up 7 bases and J gave up 12 bases, with 23 bases separating them. CDR1 is SGHTA and CDR2 is FQGNSA in the germline V gene. Written as DNA, the CDR3 is TGTGCCAGCAACTCGTGGCAGGGGACGCCTAATCAGTATTTT. Amino acids: CASNSWQGTPNQYF.

The chain links TRBV7-9 to TRBJ2-7; D gene ambiguous. This CDR3 has 14 residues. V shed 4 bases and J shed 6 bases, with 16 bases lying between them. Germline CDR1 and CDR2: SEHNR and FQNEAQ (reference sequence). CDR3 nucleotide sequence: TGTGCCAGCAGCTCATCCCCCATGGGTGCCGAGCAGTACTTC. It is translated as CASSSSPMGAEQYF.

The chain uses TRBV24-1 and TRBJ2-5, with unresolved D. Per the germline V gene, CDR1 is KGHDR and CDR2 is SFDVKD. Between the trimmed V and J ends, which lost 9 bases and 1 base, there was a span of 8 bases. The CDR3 has 12 amino acids. This chain's CDR3 is CATVWVQETQYF. The CDR3 DNA sequence: TGTGCCACCGTGTGGGTCCAAGAGACCCAGTACTTC.

At least ten counts were recorded for this clonotype. This chain uses TRBV12-3 or TRBV12-4 with TRBJ2-2; D is ambiguous. This CDR3 is 12 amino acids long. Trimming shortened V by 5 bases and J by 6 bases, and 7 bases separated the two germline ends. CDR3: CASSRGSGELFF. In DNA form, the CDR3 reads TGTGCCAGCAGTCGCGGATCCGGGGAGCTGTTTTTT.

The rearrangement joins TRBV6-2 or TRBV6-3 to TRBJ2-3, with D perhaps being TRBD1 or TRBD2 (6 bases each). Germline-derived CDR1 and CDR2 are MNHEY and SVGEGT. The CDR3 has 14 amino acids. V lost 6 bases and J lost 4, with 14 bases in between. This CDR3 is CASRGAGGPDTQYF. The CDR3 nucleotides read TGTGCCAGCAGGGGAGCCGGGGGCCCAGATACGCAGTATTTT.

This clonotype appeared many times. The chain recombines TRBV4-3 with TRBJ2-7; 11 bases align to TRBD2. CDR3 length: 17 amino acids. From germline, CDR1 is LGHNA and CDR2 YSLEER. The junction had 5 bases not matched to a gene; V was cut back by 1 base and J by 0 bases. The CDR3 DNA follows: TGCGCCAGCAGCCAAGGGGGACTAGCGGATCTCTCCTACGAGCAGTACTTC. This codes for CASSQGGLADLSYEQYF.

V gene TRBV19 combines with J gene TRBJ1-1; the D is unclear. Between the trimmed V and J ends, which lost 7 bases and 3 bases, there was a span of 9 bases. This CDR3 comprises 12 residues. Looked up from germline, CDR1 is LNHDA and CDR2 is SQIVND (reference sequence). DNA for the CDR3: TGTGCCAGTATCGGGCGATACACTGAAGCTTTCTTT. Protein sequence: CASIGRYTEAFF.

This clonotype occurred many times. This chain links TRBV11-3 with TRBJ1-2; perhaps TRBD1 as D (6 bases). Germline CDR1 reads SGHNT; CDR2 reads YENEEA. The CDR3 covers 13 residues. Between the trimmed V and J ends, which lost 5 bases and 6 bases, there was a span of 13 bases. The chain's CDR3 is CASSPSKGDGYTF. The CDR3 nucleotides read TGTGCCAGCAGCCCCAGTAAGGGGGATGGCTACACCTTC.

This clonotype was counted a single time. The V gene is TRBV7-9, the J gene TRBJ2-7, with D hard to call. The CDR3 runs to 13 residues. Trimming pared 5 bases from V and 2 bases from J, leaving 10 bases between. Germline values: CDR1 SEHNR, CDR2 FQNEAQ (reference sequence). CDR3 nucleotide sequence: TGTGCCAGCAGCCCGTCAACCCCCTACGAGCAGTACTTC. Its protein is CASSPSTPYEQYF. Drawing the rest from reference TRBV7-9 and TRBJ2-7, the complete variable domain is DTGVSQNPRHKITKRGQNVTFRCDPISEHNRLYWYRQTLGQGPEFLTYFQNEAQLEKSRLLSDRFSAERPKGSFSTLEIQRTEQGDSAMYLCASSPSTPYEQYFGPGTRLTVT.

This clonotype showed up many times. The chain couples TRBV5-4 to TRBJ2-5, with 8 bases fitting TRBD2. The CDR3 has 17 amino acids. The germline V gene has CDR1 SGHNT and CDR2 YYREEE (reference sequence). J gave up 9 bases and V 0 bases, and 16 bases lay outside the gene matches. As DNA, the CDR3 is TGTGCCAGCAGCTTGGATAGGCGGACTAGCAGGGAAGGGGCCCAGTACTTC. This translates into CASSLDRRTSREGAQYF.